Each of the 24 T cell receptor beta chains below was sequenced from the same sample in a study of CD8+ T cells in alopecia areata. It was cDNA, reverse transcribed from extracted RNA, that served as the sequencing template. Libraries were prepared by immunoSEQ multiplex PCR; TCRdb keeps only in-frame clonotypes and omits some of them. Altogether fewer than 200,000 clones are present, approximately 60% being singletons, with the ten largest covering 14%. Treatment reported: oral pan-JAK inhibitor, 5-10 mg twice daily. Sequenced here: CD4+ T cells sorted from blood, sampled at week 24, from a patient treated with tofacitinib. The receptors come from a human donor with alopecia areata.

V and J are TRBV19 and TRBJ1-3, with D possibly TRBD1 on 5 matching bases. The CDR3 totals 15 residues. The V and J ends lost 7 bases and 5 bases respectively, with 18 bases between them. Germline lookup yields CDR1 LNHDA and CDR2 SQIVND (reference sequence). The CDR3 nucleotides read TGTGCCAGTAAGGAGTCGGGACGGATCAGAAACACCATATATTTT. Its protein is CASKESGRIRNTIYF.

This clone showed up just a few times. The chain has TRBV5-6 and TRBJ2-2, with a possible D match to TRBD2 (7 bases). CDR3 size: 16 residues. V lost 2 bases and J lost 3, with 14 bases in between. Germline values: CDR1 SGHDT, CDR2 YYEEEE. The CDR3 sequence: CASSFGAGAHTGELFF. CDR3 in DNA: TGTGCCAGCAGCTTTGGGGCGGGGGCACACACCGGGGAGCTGTTTTTT.

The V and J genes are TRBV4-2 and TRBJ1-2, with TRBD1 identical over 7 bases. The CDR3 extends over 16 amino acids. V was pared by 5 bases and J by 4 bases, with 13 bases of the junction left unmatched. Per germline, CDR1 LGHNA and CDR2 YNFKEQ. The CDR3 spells CASSLPSATGTYGYTF. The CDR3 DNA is TGTGCCAGCAGCTTACCTTCCGCGACAGGGACCTATGGCTACACCTTC.

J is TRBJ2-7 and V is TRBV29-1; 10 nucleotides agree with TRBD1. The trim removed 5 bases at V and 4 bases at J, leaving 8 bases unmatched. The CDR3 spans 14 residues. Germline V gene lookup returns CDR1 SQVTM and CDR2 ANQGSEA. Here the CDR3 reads CSVLPGQGLYEQYF. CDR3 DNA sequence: TGCAGCGTTCTCCCGGGACAGGGGCTTTACGAGCAGTACTTC.

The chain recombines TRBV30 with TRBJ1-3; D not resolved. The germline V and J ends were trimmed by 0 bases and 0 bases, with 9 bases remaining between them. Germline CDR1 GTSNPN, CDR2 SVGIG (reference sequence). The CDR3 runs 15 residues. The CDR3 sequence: CAWSVGTDSGNTIYF. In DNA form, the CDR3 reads TGTGCCTGGAGTGTAGGCACCGACTCTGGAAACACCATATATTTT.

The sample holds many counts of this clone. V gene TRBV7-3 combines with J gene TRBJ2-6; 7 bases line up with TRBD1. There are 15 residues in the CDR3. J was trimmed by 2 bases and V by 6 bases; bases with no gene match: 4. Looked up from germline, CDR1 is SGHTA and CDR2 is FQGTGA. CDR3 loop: CASSPTGAGANVLTF. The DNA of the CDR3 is TGTGCCAGCAGTCCTACAGGGGCTGGGGCCAACGTCCTGACTTTC. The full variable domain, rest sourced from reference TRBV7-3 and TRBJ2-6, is GAGVSQTPSNKVTEKGKYVELRCDPISGHTALYWYRQSLGQGPEFLIYFQGTGAADDSGLPNDRFFAVRPEGSVSTLKIQRTERGDSAVYLCASSPTGAGANVLTFGAGSRLTVL.

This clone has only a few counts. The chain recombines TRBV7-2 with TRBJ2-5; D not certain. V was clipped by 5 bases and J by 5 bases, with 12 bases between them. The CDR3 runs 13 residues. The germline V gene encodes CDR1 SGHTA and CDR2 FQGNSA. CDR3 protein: CASSATYGETQYF. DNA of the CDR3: TGTGCCAGCAGCGCAACGTACGGGGAGACCCAGTACTTC.

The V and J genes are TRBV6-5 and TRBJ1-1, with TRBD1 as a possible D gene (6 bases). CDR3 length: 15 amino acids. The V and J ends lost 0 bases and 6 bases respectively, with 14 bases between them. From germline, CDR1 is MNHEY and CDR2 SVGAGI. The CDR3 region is CASSYSRGMGSEAFF. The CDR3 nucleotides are TGTGCCAGCAGTTACTCCAGGGGCATGGGATCTGAAGCTTTCTTT.

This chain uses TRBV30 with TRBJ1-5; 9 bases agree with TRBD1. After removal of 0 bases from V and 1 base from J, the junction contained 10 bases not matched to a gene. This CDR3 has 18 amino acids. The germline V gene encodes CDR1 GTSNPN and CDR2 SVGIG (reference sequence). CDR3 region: CAWSVGTGKLFSNQPQHF. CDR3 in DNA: TGTGCCTGGAGTGTGGGGACAGGGAAATTATTCAGCAATCAGCCCCAGCATTTT.

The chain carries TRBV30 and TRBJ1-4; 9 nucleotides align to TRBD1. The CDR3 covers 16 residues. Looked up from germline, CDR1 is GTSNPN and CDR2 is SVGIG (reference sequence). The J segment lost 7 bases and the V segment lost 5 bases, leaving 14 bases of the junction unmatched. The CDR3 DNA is TGTGCCTGGTCAGTCCCGGGACAGGGTCCGGGTGAAAAACTGTTTTTT. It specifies CAWSVPGQGPGEKLFF.

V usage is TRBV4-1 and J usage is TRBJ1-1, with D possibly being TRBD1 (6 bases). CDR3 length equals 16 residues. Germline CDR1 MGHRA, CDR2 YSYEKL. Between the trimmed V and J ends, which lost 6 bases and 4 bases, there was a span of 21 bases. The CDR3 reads CASSFTGSGVSTEAFF. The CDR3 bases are TGCGCCAGCAGTTTCACAGGGAGTGGAGTGTCCACTGAAGCTTTCTTT.

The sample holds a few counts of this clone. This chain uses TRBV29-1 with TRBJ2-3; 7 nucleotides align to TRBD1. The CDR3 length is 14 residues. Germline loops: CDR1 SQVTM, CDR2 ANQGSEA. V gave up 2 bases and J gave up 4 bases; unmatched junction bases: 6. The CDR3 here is CSVERGQGADTQYF. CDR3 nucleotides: TGCAGCGTTGAACGGGGCCAGGGGGCAGATACGCAGTATTTT.

The CDR3 spells CASGADGGTTDTQYF. Here the CDR3 DNA reads TGCGCCAGCGGGGCTGACGGGGGGACCACAGATACGCAGTATTTT. V is TRBV5-1 and J is TRBJ2-3; 7 bases fit TRBD2. There are 15 residues in the CDR3. Trimming took 7 bases from V and 2 from J; bases not matched to a gene: 10. Germline V gene sequence: CDR1 SGHRS, CDR2 YFSETQ.

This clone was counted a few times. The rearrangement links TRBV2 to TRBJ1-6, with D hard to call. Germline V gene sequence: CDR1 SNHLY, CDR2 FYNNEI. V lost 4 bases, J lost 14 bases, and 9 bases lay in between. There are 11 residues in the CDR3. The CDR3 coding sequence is TGTGCCAGCAGTGGTCGGGAGGCCCTCCACTTT. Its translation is CASSGREALHF.

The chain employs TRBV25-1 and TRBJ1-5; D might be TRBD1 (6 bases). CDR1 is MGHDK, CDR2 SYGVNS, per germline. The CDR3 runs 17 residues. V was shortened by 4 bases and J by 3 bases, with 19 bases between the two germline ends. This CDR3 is CASSVLQGYSYNQPQHF. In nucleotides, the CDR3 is TGTGCCAGCAGTGTGCTACAGGGTTACAGCTACAATCAGCCCCAGCATTTT. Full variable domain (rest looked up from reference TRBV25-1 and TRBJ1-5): EADIYQTPRYLVIGTGKKITLECSQTMGHDKMYWYQQDPGMELHLIHYSYGVNSTEKGDLSSESTVSRIRTEHFPLTLESARPSHTSQYLCASSVLQGYSYNQPQHFGDGTRLSIL.

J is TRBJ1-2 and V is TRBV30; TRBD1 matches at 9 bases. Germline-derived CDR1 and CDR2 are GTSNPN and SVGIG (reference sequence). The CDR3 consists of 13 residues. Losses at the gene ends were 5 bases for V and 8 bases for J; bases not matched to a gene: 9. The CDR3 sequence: CAWGQGLFRGYTF. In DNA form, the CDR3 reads TGTGCCTGGGGACAGGGGCTTTTTCGGGGCTACACCTTC. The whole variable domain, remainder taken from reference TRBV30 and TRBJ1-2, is SQTIHQWPATLVQPVGSPLSLECTVEGTSNPNLYWYRQAAGRGLQLLFYSVGIGQISSEVPQNLSASRPQDRQFILSSKKLLLSDSGFYLCAWGQGLFRGYTFGSGTRLTVV.

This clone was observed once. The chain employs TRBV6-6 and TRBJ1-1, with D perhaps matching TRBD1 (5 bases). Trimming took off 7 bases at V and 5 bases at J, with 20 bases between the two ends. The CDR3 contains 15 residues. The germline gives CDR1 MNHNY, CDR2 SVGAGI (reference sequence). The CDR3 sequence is CASNPVGGTVTEAFF. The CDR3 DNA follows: TGTGCCAGCAACCCCGTCGGGGGGACGGTGACTGAAGCTTTCTTT.

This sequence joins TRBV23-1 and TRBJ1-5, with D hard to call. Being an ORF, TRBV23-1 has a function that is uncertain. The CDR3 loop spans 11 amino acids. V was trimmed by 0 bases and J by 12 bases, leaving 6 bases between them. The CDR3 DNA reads TGCGCCAGCAGTCAATCAGTGCTCCAGCATTTT. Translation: CASSQSVLQHF.

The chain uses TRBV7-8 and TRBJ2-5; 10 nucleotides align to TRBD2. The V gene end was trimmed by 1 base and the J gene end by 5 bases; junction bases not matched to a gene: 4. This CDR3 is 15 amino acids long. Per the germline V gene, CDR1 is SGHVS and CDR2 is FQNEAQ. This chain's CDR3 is CASSLVLAGMETQYF. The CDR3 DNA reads TGTGCCAGCAGCTTAGTACTAGCGGGGATGGAGACCCAGTACTTC.

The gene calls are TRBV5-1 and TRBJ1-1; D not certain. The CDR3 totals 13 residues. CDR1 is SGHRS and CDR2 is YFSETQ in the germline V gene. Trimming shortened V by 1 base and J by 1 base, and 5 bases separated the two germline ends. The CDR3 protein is CASSLLGNTEAFF. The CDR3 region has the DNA TGCGCCAGCAGCTTGCTGGGGAACACTGAAGCTTTCTTT.

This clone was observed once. CDR3 nucleotide sequence: TGCAGCGTTAAGACCTACGGAGCTTTCTTT. Protein: CSVKTYGAFF. The V and J genes are TRBV29-1 and TRBJ1-1; D remains unclear. V lost 5 bases to trimming and J lost 10 bases, with 11 bases between them. The CDR3 has 10 amino acids. Germline CDR1 reads SQVTM; CDR2 reads ANQGSEA.

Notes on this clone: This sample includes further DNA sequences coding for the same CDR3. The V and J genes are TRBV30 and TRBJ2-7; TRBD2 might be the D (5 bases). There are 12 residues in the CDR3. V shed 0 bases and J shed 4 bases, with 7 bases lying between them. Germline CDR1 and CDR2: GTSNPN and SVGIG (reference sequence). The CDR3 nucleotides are TGTGCCTGGAGTGTATCGGGGTACGAGCAGTACTTC. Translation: CAWSVSGYEQYF.

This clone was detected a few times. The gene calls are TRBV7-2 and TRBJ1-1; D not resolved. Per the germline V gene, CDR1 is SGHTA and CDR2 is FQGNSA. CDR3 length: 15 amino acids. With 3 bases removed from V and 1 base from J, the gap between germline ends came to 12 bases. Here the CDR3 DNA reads TGTGCCAGCAGCTTCCTGGCCAGCTCGAACACTGAAGCTTTCTTT. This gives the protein CASSFLASSNTEAFF. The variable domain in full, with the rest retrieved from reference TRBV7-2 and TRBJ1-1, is GAGVSQSPSNKVTEKGKDVELRCDPISGHTALYWYRQSLGQGLEFLIYFQGNSAPDKSGLPSDRFSAERTGGSVSTLTIQRTQQEDSAVYLCASSFLASSNTEAFFGQGTRLTVV.

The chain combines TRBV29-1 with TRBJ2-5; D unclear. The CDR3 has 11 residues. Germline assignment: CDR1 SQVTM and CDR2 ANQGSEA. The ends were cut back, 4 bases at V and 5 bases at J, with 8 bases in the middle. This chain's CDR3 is CSVVLGETQYF. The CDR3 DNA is TGCAGCGTTGTACTCGGGGAGACCCAGTACTTC.